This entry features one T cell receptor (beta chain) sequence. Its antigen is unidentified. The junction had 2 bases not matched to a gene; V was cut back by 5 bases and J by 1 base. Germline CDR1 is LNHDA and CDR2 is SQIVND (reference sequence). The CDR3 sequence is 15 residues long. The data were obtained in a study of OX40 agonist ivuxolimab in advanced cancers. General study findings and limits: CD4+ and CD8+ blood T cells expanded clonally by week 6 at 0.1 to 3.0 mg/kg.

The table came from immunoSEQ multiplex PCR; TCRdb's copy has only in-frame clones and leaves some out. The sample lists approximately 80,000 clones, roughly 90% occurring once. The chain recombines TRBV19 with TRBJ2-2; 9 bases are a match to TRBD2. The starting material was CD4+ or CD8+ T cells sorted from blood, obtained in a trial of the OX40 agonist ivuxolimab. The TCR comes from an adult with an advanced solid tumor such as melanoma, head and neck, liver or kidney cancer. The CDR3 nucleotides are TGTGCCAGTAGTTTAGCGGGGGTGAACACCGGGGAGCTGTTTTTT. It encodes CASSLAGVNTGELFF.